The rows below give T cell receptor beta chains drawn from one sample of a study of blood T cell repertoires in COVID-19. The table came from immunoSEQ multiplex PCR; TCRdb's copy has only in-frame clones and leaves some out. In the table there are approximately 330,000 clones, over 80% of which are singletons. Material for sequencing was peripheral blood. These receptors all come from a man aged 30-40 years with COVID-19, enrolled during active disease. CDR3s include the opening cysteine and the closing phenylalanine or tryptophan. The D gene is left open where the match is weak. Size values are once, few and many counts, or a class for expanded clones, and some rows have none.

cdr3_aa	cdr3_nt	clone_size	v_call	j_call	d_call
CASSEFVGGPGNEQFF	TGTGCCAGCAGTGAATTTGTGGGAGGGCCAGGGAATGAGCAGTTCTTC	-	TRBV25-1	TRBJ2-1	TRBD2
CAISERGGTEAGETQYF	TGTGCCATCAGTGAGAGGGGGGGGACTGAAGCAGGCGAGACCCAGTACTTC	-	TRBV10-3	TRBJ2-5	-
CASSFTPRDQPQHF	TGTGCCAGCAGTTTCACGCCCCGGGATCAGCCCCAGCATTTT	-	TRBV28	TRBJ1-5	-
CASSLLGQNTGELFF	TGTGCCAGCAGCCTTCTGGGACAGAACACCGGGGAGCTGTTTTTT	few	TRBV7-2	TRBJ2-2	-
CASSQGWGDDTEAFF	TGTGCCAGCAGCCAAGGTTGGGGGGATGACACTGAAGCTTTCTTT	-	TRBV3-1/TRBV3-2	TRBJ1-1	-
CSAVTQGLGEQYF	TGCAGCGCCGTAACTCAGGGGTTGGGCGAGCAGTACTTC	-	TRBV29-1	TRBJ2-7	-
CASRRDRGSYEQYF	TGTGCCAGCAGACGTGACAGGGGATCCTACGAGCAGTACTTC	once	TRBV5-6	TRBJ2-7	TRBD1
CASSQAYGPYEQYF	TGCGCCAGCAGCCAAGCATACGGTCCCTACGAGCAGTACTTC	-	TRBV4-3	TRBJ2-7	-
CASSYGEGTEAFF	TGTGCCAGCAGTTACGGGGAGGGGACTGAAGCTTTCTTT	-	TRBV27	TRBJ1-1	-
CASPRGITPHF	TGTGCCAGCCCAAGGGGTATCACCCCCCACTTT	-	TRBV6-5	TRBJ1-6	-
CASSPPADRDGYTF	TGTGCCAGCTCACCACCCGCCGACAGGGACGGCTACACCTTC	-	TRBV18	TRBJ1-2	TRBD1
CASSISGGYIQYF	TGTGCCAGCAGCATCTCCGGGGGGTACATTCAGTACTTC	-	TRBV27	TRBJ2-4	TRBD2
CASSSRPRDTEAFF	TGTGCCAGCAGTTCCCGGCCGCGGGACACTGAAGCTTTCTTT	-	TRBV27	TRBJ1-1	-
CASSRQVLYGYTF	TGTGCCAGCAGTCGACAGGTGCTCTATGGCTACACCTTC	-	TRBV6-5	TRBJ1-2	-
CASRFYQGAEAFF	TGTGCCAGCAGGTTCTACCAGGGGGCAGAAGCTTTCTTT	once	TRBV6-5	TRBJ1-1	TRBD1
CASSPDRNTGELFF	TGTGCCAGCTCACCGGACAGGAACACCGGGGAGCTGTTTTTT	-	TRBV18	TRBJ2-2	-
CASSAGPGGGQETQYF	TGTGCCAGCAGCGCAGGGCCAGGTGGAGGGCAAGAGACCCAGTACTTC	few	TRBV7-2	TRBJ2-5	-
CASSTIQTVDGYTF	TGTGCCAGTAGTACTATTCAGACAGTCGATGGCTACACCTTC	-	TRBV19	TRBJ1-2	-
CASSPQTGFNYGYTF	TGTGCCAGCTCACCCCAGACAGGGTTCAACTATGGCTACACCTTC	-	TRBV18	TRBJ1-2	TRBD1
CASSLIGQAGEKLFF	TGTGCCAGCAGCTTAATCGGACAGGCGGGCGAAAAACTGTTTTTT	-	TRBV7-9	TRBJ1-4	TRBD1
CASSFLRLAFF	TGTGCCAGCAGTTTTTTACGGTTGGCTTTCTTT	-	TRBV28	TRBJ1-1	-
CASSPGQLNTEAFF	TGTGCCAGCTCACCAGGACAGCTGAACACTGAAGCTTTCTTT	once	TRBV18	TRBJ1-1	-
CASSSPAGGGTDTQYF	TGTGCCAGCAGCTCCCCGGCGGGCGGCGGCACAGATACGCAGTATTTT	-	TRBV5-6	TRBJ2-3	-
CASSLRDSSQETQYF	TGCGCCAGCAGCCTTAGAGACAGTTCCCAAGAGACCCAGTACTTC	-	TRBV4-1	TRBJ2-5	-
CASSYSRRAYEQYF	TGTGCCAGCAGTTACTCGAGGCGGGCCTACGAGCAGTACTTC	-	TRBV6-5	TRBJ2-7	-
CASSSTGAVDTQYF	TGTGCCAGCAGCTCTACAGGGGCGGTGGATACGCAGTATTTT	-	TRBV7-2	TRBJ2-3	TRBD1
CASDKDRGKEQYF	TGTGCCAGTGATAAGGACAGGGGGAAAGAGCAGTACTTC	-	TRBV6-5	TRBJ2-7	TRBD1
CASSSPRHLYTDTQYF	TGTGCCAGCAGCTCCCCCCGACACCTCTACACAGATACGCAGTATTTT	-	TRBV7-9	TRBJ2-3	-
CASSISSAAGYSGNTIYF	TGTGCCAGTAGTATCTCTTCGGCAGCAGGGTACTCTGGAAACACCATATATTTT	once	TRBV19	TRBJ1-3	-
CASSARRTGVTEAFF	TGTGCCAGCAGTGCTCGTCGGACAGGGGTGACTGAAGCTTTCTTT	-	TRBV6-2/TRBV6-3	TRBJ1-1	TRBD1
CASSSVAGAFYEQYF	TGTGCCAGCAGTTCCGTTGCGGGGGCCTTCTACGAGCAGTACTTC	-	TRBV11-2	TRBJ2-7	-
CATSAKGGTGTQYF	TGTGCCACCAGTGCCAAGGGGGGGACAGGGACCCAGTACTTC	-	TRBV24-1	TRBJ2-5	-
CSASGDEQFF	TGCAGTGCTAGTGGAGATGAGCAGTTCTTC	-	TRBV20-1	TRBJ2-1	-
CASSQDGGLPRRAYEQYF	TGTGCCAGCAGCCAAGACGGGGGGTTACCGCGGAGGGCCTACGAGCAGTACTTC	-	TRBV14	TRBJ2-7	TRBD2
CASSLGTGTGSFDLHF	TGTGCCAGCAGCTTAGGGACCGGGACAGGGAGTTTTGACCTCCACTTT	-	TRBV7-6	TRBJ1-6	TRBD1
CASSGDREYGYTF	TGTGCCAGCAGTGGGGACAGGGAGTATGGCTACACCTTC	once	TRBV6-2/TRBV6-3	TRBJ1-2	TRBD1
CASLYSLGGGETQYF	TGTGCCAGCCTCTACTCTCTTGGCGGGGGAGAGACCCAGTACTTC	-	TRBV7-2	TRBJ2-5	TRBD2
CASSIRGASDTQYF	TGTGCCAGCAGTATCAGGGGGGCCTCAGATACGCAGTATTTT	-	TRBV6-5	TRBJ2-3	-
CASSVGGTEAFF	TGTGCCAGCAGCGTAGGAGGGACTGAAGCTTTCTTT	-	TRBV9	TRBJ1-1	-
CASSSVGINTGELFF	TGTGCCAGCAGTTCGGTCGGGATCAACACCGGGGAGCTGTTTTTT	-	TRBV28	TRBJ2-2	-
CATTSGQGFTEAFF	TGTGCCACCACATCGGGACAGGGGTTCACTGAAGCTTTCTTT	-	TRBV24-1	TRBJ1-1	TRBD1
CASRRTGNTIYF	TGTGCCAGCAGGAGGACTGGAAACACCATATATTTT	-	TRBV6-5	TRBJ1-3	-
CASSQSHRGPGNTIYF	TGCGCCAGCAGCCAAAGTCACAGGGGTCCCGGAAACACCATATATTTT	few	TRBV4-3	TRBJ1-3	TRBD1
CAITHSGSTDTQYF	TGTGCCATCACCCATAGCGGCAGCACAGATACGCAGTATTTT	-	TRBV10-3	TRBJ2-3	-
CASSLAQLGQGNQPQHF	TGTGCCAGCAGCTTAGCCCAGTTAGGACAGGGCAATCAGCCCCAGCATTTT	-	TRBV7-9	TRBJ1-5	TRBD1
CASSLNRGGQPQHF	TGTGCCAGCAGCTTAAACAGGGGCGGACAGCCCCAGCATTTT	-	TRBV7-2	TRBJ1-5	TRBD1
CASSAGDSAYEQYF	TGTGCCAGCAGCGCCGGGGACAGCGCCTACGAGCAGTACTTC	-	TRBV9	TRBJ2-7	TRBD1
CASSQDGGGTYYNSPLHF	TGTGCCAGCAGCCAAGACGGGGGGGGGACCTATTATAATTCACCCCTCCACTTT	-	TRBV4-2	TRBJ1-6	-
CASRNPGQGYEQYF	TGTGCCAGCAGGAACCCGGGACAGGGCTACGAGCAGTACTTC	-	TRBV2	TRBJ2-7	TRBD1
CASSMGGYSNQPQHF	TGTGCCAGTAGTATGGGGGGGTATAGCAATCAGCCCCAGCATTTT	-	TRBV19	TRBJ1-5	-
CSLGQGTPEAFF	TGCAGCCTCGGACAGGGAACCCCTGAAGCTTTCTTT	few	TRBV29-1	TRBJ1-1	TRBD1
CASSLVEGPNEQFF	TGCGCCAGCAGCTTGGTGGAGGGCCCGAATGAGCAGTTCTTC	-	TRBV5-1	TRBJ2-1	-
CASSSYRDGYTF	TGTGCCAGCAGTTCCTACAGGGATGGCTACACCTTC	-	TRBV27	TRBJ1-2	-
CASSSREPDNEQFF	TGTGCCAGCAGCTCCCGGGAACCAGACAATGAGCAGTTCTTC	-	TRBV7-9	TRBJ2-1	-
CASSEDRNEKLFF	TGTGCCAGCAGTGAAGACAGGAATGAAAAACTGTTTTTT	-	TRBV27	TRBJ1-4	-
CASSPRGGTHEQYF	TGTGCCAGCAGCCCTCGGGGGGGTACCCACGAGCAGTACTTC	once	TRBV7-9	TRBJ2-7	TRBD2
CASRTGDYGYTF	TGTGCCAGTAGAACAGGGGACTATGGCTACACCTTC	-	TRBV19	TRBJ1-2	TRBD1